This T cell receptor (beta chain) emerged from a study of lung T cells in sarcoidosis with Löfgren's syndrome. Looking at the study overall: Bronchoalveolar lavage fluid in sarcoidosis accumulates CD4+ T cells.

From the reads, TCRdb called clonotypes with MiXCR, one entry per CDR3 protein. In the table there are 15,000 to 20,000 distinct CDR3 sequences, less than 25% of which are singletons. This clonotype was counted many times. What it binds is not known. CDR1 is SGHNT and CDR2 is YYREEE in the germline V gene (reference sequence). The V end lost 1 base, the J end lost 8 bases, and 9 bases lay between the germline ends. CDR3 size: 13 residues. Study observations and caveats: Multiple Löfgren's syndrome patients reportedly shared TRAV12-1 and TRBV2 CDR3 motifs. Versus controls, Löfgren's syndrome patients reportedly showed TRAV12-1 and TRBV2 as most expanded. In alpha-beta pairs, TRAV12-1 favored TRBV2, and their CDR3s were homologous.

This rearrangement joins TRBV5-4 to TRBJ1-4, with a possible D match to TRBD1 (5 bases). Sequencing was carried out using CD4+ T cells from PBMCs. This receptor was identified in a human donor with sarcoidosis (Löfgren's syndrome or another form), or a control subject (not recorded which). Here the CDR3 DNA reads TGTGCCAGCAGCTTGTTTACAGGCGAAAAACTGTTTTTT. Its protein product is CASSLFTGEKLFF.